This T cell receptor (beta chain) stems from a study of Tregs in tolerant kidney transplant recipients. Considering frequency, this clone is medium-sized. Its antigen remains unidentified. The CDR3 is cut off 3 residues early in the read; its end comes from the germline J gene. FACS sorting followed a roughly six-day coculture of CFSE-labeled recipient PBMCs with irradiated graft donor PBMCs. The germline V gene has CDR1 MNHEY and CDR2 SVGEGT. The CDR3 is 14 amino acids. V gave up 5 bases and J gave up 6 bases, with 14 bases separating them. This table comes from immunoSEQ multiplex PCR, and its TCRdb copy is limited to in-frame clones, with some not included. Found here are about 2,000 clones; the top ten clones hold 5.7%.

This sequence joins TRBV6-2 or TRBV6-3 and TRBJ2-1; D not certain. This receptor was identified in a human patient who received a combined kidney and bone marrow transplant. The source material was CD8+ T cells from blood cultured with allogeneic cells, sampled before the transplant. The sequenced CDR3 bases are TGTGCCAGCAGTCGACTCCGCCCTATCAATGAG. It encodes CASSRLRPINE. The whole CDR3 region reads CASSRLRPINEQFF.